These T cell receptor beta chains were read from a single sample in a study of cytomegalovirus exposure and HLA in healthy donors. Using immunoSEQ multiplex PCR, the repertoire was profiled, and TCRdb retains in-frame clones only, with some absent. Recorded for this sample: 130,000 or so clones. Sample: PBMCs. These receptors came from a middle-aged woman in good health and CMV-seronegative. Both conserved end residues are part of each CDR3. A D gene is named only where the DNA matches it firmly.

cdr3_aa: CATLDRSFYEQYF; cdr3_nt: TGTGCCACCCTTGACAGGTCTTTCTACGAGCAGTACTTC; v_call: TRBV19; d_call: NA; j_call: TRBJ2-7
cdr3_aa: CASSRTSGGYNEQFF; cdr3_nt: TGCGCCAGCAGCAGGACTAGCGGAGGGTACAATGAGCAGTTCTTC; v_call: TRBV5-1; d_call: TRBD2; j_call: TRBJ2-1
cdr3_aa: CSAARGGYTF; cdr3_nt: TGCAGTGCCGCCCGGGGAGGCTACACCTTC; v_call: TRBV20-1; d_call: NA; j_call: TRBJ1-2
cdr3_aa: CASSVSRGNQPQHF; cdr3_nt: TGTGCCAGCAGTGTGTCGCGGGGCAATCAGCCCCAGCATTTT; v_call: TRBV6-1; d_call: NA; j_call: TRBJ1-5
cdr3_aa: CASSRQGIMNTEAFF; cdr3_nt: TGTGCCAGCAGTCGTCAGGGGATAATGAACACTGAAGCTTTCTTT; v_call: TRBV28; d_call: NA; j_call: TRBJ1-1
cdr3_aa: CASSLSVSTDTQYF; cdr3_nt: TGTGCCAGCAGCTTATCGGTCAGCACAGATACGCAGTATTTT; v_call: TRBV7-2; d_call: NA; j_call: TRBJ2-3
cdr3_aa: CASSQDGGAGNQPQHF; cdr3_nt: TGCGCCAGCAGCCAAGATGGAGGGGCGGGCAATCAGCCCCAGCATTTT; v_call: TRBV4-3; d_call: NA; j_call: TRBJ1-5
cdr3_aa: CASSLSQGTEAFF; cdr3_nt: TGTGCCAGCAGTTTATCACAGGGAACTGAAGCTTTCTTT; v_call: TRBV27; d_call: NA; j_call: TRBJ1-1
cdr3_aa: CASSGETGRGNTEAFF; cdr3_nt: TGTGCCAGCAGTGGGGAGACAGGGCGGGGAAACACTGAAGCTTTCTTT; v_call: TRBV28; d_call: TRBD1; j_call: TRBJ1-1
cdr3_aa: CASSWGDDREYGYTF; cdr3_nt: TGTGCCAGCAGCTGGGGCGATGACAGGGAGTATGGCTACACCTTC; v_call: TRBV5-6; d_call: TRBD1; j_call: TRBJ1-2
cdr3_aa: CASSPEGAGGLTQYF; cdr3_nt: TGTGCCAGCAGCCCAGAGGGAGCGGGGGGGCTTACGCAGTATTTT; v_call: TRBV7-2; d_call: TRBD2; j_call: TRBJ2-3
cdr3_aa: CASSLDGSHNEQFF; cdr3_nt: TGTGCCAGCAGCTTAGACGGGAGTCACAATGAGCAGTTCTTC; v_call: TRBV11-2; d_call: NA; j_call: TRBJ2-1
cdr3_aa: CASSGPGTDLNQPQHF; cdr3_nt: TGTGCCAGTAGTGGACCGGGGACAGATCTCAATCAGCCCCAGCATTTT; v_call: TRBV19; d_call: TRBD1; j_call: TRBJ1-5
cdr3_aa: CASSLGRTGGNTEAFF; cdr3_nt: TGCGCCAGCAGCCTGGGCCGGACAGGAGGGAACACTGAAGCTTTCTTT; v_call: TRBV5-1; d_call: TRBD1; j_call: TRBJ1-1
cdr3_aa: CASSIRQGYEAFF; cdr3_nt: TGTGCCAGTAGTATCAGACAGGGATACGAAGCTTTCTTT; v_call: TRBV19; d_call: TRBD1; j_call: TRBJ1-1
cdr3_aa: CASRQGNYGYTF; cdr3_nt: TGTGCCAGCCGACAGGGGAACTATGGCTACACCTTC; v_call: TRBV27; d_call: TRBD1; j_call: TRBJ1-2
cdr3_aa: CASTWTGTEGYTF; cdr3_nt: TGTGCCAGTACCTGGACAGGGACGGAAGGCTACACCTTC; v_call: TRBV19; d_call: TRBD1; j_call: TRBJ1-2
cdr3_aa: CASSRDSSTDTQYF; cdr3_nt: TGTGCCAGCAGTCGGGACTCGAGCACAGATACGCAGTATTTT; v_call: TRBV6-5; d_call: NA; j_call: TRBJ2-3
cdr3_aa: CASSLVRGDEQYF; cdr3_nt: TGTGCCAGCAGCTTAGTCAGGGGCGACGAGCAGTACTTC; v_call: TRBV7-2; d_call: NA; j_call: TRBJ2-7
cdr3_aa: CASSPRDSRLGEAFF; cdr3_nt: TGTGCCAGCAGCCCTCGGGACAGTCGCTTGGGTGAAGCTTTCTTT; v_call: TRBV11-1; d_call: TRBD1; j_call: TRBJ1-1
cdr3_aa: CASSLLAGGVNEQFF; cdr3_nt: TGCGCCAGCAGCTTGCTAGCGGGGGGCGTGAATGAGCAGTTCTTC; v_call: TRBV5-1; d_call: TRBD2; j_call: TRBJ2-1
cdr3_aa: CASSSVRTTRIGETQYF; cdr3_nt: TGTGCCAGCAGCTCCGTCCGGACTACTAGGATAGGGGAGACCCAGTACTTC; v_call: TRBV5-6; d_call: NA; j_call: TRBJ2-5
cdr3_aa: CASSLARGTEQFF; cdr3_nt: TGTGCCAGCAGTTTAGCCCGAGGGACAGAGCAGTTCTTC; v_call: TRBV28; d_call: NA; j_call: TRBJ2-1
cdr3_aa: CASRGGTVGNQPQHF; cdr3_nt: TGTGCCAGCAGAGGTGGGACAGTGGGCAATCAGCCCCAGCATTTT; v_call: TRBV2; d_call: TRBD1; j_call: TRBJ1-5
cdr3_aa: CASSFSQGANQPQHF; cdr3_nt: TGTGCCAGTAGTTTCTCACAGGGGGCGAACCAGCCCCAGCATTTT; v_call: TRBV19; d_call: TRBD1; j_call: TRBJ1-5
cdr3_aa: CASSLWIGIGAAGTEAFF; cdr3_nt: TGCGCCAGCAGCCTATGGATCGGGATCGGAGCTGCGGGCACTGAAGCTTTCTTT; v_call: TRBV5-1; d_call: NA; j_call: TRBJ1-1
cdr3_aa: CASSLYAGGGREKLFF; cdr3_nt: TGTGCCAGCAGCCTATATGCCGGGGGGGGTAGGGAAAAACTGTTTTTT; v_call: TRBV7-6; d_call: NA; j_call: TRBJ1-4
cdr3_aa: CASSSGETEAFF; cdr3_nt: TGTGCCAGCAGCTCAGGGGAAACTGAAGCTTTCTTT; v_call: TRBV9; d_call: NA; j_call: TRBJ1-1
cdr3_aa: CASSSWTSGYTGELFF; cdr3_nt: TGTGCCAGCAGCTCCTGGACTAGCGGGTACACCGGGGAGCTGTTTTTT; v_call: TRBV7-2; d_call: TRBD2; j_call: TRBJ2-2
cdr3_aa: CASQGRGSGNTIYF; cdr3_nt: TGTGCCAGCCAAGGACGGGGCTCTGGAAACACCATATATTTT; v_call: TRBV5-6; d_call: NA; j_call: TRBJ1-3
cdr3_aa: CASSFSGGNYGYTF; cdr3_nt: TGTGCCAGCAGTTTTTCAGGGGGTAACTATGGCTACACCTTC; v_call: TRBV28; d_call: TRBD1; j_call: TRBJ1-2